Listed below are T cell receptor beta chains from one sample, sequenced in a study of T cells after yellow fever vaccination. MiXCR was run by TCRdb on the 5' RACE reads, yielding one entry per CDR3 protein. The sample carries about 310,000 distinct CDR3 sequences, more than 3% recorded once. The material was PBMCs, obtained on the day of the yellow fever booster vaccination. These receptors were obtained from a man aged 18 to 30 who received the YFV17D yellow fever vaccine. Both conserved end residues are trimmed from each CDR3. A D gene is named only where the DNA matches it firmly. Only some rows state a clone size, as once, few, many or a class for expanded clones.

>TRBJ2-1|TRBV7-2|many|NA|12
ASSSVGWGNEQF
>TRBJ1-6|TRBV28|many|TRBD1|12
ASSSPGTASPLH
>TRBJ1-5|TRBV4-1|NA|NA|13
ASSWTVYSNQPQH
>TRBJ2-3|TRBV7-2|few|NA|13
ASSLSRGGTDTQY
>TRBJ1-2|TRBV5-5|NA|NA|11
ASSLGAIDGYT
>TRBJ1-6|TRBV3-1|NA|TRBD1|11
ASSSNRGSPLH
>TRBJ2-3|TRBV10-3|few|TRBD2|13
AIRLSGGETDTQY
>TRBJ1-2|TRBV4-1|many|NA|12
ASSQVSAYYGYT
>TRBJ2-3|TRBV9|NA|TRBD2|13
ASSVGAGFTDTQY
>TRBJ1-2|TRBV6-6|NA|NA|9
ASNSNSGYT
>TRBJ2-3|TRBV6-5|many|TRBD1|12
ASSYGQGADTQY
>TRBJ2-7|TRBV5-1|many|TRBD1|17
ASSLVRLPYGTACYEQY
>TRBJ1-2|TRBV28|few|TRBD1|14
ASSFRDRAALGGYT
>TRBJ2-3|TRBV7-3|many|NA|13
ASSLTPASTDTQY
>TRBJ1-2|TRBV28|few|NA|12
ASSTKLTGQGYT
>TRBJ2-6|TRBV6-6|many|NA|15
ASSYSAGKSGANVLT
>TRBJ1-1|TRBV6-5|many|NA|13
ASSYRGGGGTEAF
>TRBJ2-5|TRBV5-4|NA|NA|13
ASSLELARGETQY
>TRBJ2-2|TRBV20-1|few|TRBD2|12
SASPGTITGELF
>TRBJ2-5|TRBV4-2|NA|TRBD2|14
ASSQDGTSGKETQY
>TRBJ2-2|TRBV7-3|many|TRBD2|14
ASSRGTSANTGELF
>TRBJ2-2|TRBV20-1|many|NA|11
SARGGASGELF
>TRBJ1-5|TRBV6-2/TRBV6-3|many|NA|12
ASTDARGNQPQH
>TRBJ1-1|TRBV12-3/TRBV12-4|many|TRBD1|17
ASSPRYRGTGFVNTEAF
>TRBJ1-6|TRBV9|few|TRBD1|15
ASSAQPGTGGNSPLH
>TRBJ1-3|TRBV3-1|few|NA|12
ASSHPLGGNTIY
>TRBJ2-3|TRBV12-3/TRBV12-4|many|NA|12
ASSPGPTTDTQY
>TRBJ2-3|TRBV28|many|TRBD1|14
ASSRTGQVLTDTQY
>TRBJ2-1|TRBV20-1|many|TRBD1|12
SANPGTGGNEQF
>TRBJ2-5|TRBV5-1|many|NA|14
ASSLAGGSFIETQY
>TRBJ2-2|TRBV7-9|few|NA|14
ASSLASGPLTGELF
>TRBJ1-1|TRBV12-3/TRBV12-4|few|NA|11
ASSLSRVTEAF
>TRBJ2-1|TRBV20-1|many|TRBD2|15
SARAGTSGGRSNEQF
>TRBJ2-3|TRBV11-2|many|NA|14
ASSLNGVPSTDTQY
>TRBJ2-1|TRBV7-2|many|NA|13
ASSPDGLSYNEQF
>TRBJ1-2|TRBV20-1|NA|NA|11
SATRGLSPVYT
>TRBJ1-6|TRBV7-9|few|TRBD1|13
ASSSDRGVTSPLH
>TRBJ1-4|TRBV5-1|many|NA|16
ASSFKADSPATNEKLF
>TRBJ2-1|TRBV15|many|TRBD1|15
ATSSKGGQGSYNEQF
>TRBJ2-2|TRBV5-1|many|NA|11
ASRDKDTGELF
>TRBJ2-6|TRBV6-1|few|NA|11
ASLFAGANVLT
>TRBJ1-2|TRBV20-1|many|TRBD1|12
SARDQGQGEGYT
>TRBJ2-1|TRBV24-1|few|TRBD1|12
ATSESGGYNEQF
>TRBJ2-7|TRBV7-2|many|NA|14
ASSSLTDNLGDEQY
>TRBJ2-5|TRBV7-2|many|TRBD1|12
ASSLGGAGETQY
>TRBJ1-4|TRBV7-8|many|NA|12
ASSRLGKNEKLF
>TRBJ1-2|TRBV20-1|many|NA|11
SARAGTGYGYT
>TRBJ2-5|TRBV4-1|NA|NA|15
ASSQVSGKGLGETQY